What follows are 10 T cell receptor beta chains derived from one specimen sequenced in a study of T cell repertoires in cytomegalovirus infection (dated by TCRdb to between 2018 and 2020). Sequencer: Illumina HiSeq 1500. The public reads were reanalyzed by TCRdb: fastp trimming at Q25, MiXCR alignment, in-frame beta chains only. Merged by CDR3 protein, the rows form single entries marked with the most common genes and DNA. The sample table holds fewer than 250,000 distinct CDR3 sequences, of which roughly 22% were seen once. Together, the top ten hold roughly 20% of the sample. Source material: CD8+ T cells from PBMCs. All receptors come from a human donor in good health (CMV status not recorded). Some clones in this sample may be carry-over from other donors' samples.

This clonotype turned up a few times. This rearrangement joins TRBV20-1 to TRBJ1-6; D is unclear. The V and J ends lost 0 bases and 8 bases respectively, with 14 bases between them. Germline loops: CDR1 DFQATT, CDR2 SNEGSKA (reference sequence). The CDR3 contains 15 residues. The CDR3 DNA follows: TGCAGTGCTAGAGATTCTCCTAGAAGGGATTCACCCCTCCACTTT. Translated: CSARDSPRRDSPLHF.

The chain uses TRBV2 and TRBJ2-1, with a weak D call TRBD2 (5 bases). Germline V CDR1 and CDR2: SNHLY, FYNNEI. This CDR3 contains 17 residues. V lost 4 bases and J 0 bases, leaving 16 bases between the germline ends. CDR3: CASSALAEDHSYNEQFF. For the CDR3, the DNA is TGTGCCAGCAGTGCTCTAGCCGAGGACCACTCCTACAATGAGCAGTTCTTC. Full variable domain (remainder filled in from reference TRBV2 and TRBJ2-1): EPEVTQTPSHQVTQMGQEVILRCVPISNHLYFYWYRQILGQKVEFLVSFYNNEISEKSEIFDDQFSVERPDGSNFTLKIRSTKLEDSAMYFCASSALAEDHSYNEQFFGPGTRLTVL.

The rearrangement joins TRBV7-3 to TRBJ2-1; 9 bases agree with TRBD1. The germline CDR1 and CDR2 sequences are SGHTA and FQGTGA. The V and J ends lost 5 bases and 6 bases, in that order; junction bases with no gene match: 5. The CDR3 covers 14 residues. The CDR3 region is CASSRGQGRNEQFF. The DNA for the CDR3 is TGTGCCAGCAGCCGGGGACAGGGTCGCAATGAGCAGTTCTTC. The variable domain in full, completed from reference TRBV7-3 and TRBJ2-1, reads GAGVSQTPSNKVTEKGKYVELRCDPISGHTALYWYRQSLGQGPEFLIYFQGTGAADDSGLPNDRFFAVRPEGSVSTLKIQRTERGDSAVYLCASSRGQGRNEQFFGPGTRLTVL.

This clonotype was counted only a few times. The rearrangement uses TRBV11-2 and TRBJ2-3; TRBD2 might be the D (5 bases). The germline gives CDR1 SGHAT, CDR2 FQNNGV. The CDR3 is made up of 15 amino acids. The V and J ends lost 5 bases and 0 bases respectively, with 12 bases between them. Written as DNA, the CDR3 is TGTGCCAGCAGCCCACCTTGGACTAGCACAGATACGCAGTATTTT. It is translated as CASSPPWTSTDTQYF.

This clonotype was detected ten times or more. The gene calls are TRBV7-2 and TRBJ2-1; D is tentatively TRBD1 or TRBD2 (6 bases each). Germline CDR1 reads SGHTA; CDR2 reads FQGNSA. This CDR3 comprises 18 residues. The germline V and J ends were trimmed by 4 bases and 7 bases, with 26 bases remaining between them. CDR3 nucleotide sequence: TGTGCCAGCAGCTGGGGTAGGGGATGGGGGGCATTGGATAATGAGCAGTTCTTC. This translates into CASSWGRGWGALDNEQFF.

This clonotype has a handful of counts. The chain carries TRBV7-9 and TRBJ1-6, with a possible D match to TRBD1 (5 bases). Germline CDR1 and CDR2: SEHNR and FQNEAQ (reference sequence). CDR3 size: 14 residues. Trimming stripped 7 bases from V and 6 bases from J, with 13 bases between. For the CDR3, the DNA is TGTGCCAGCACCCTTGGGGGACTTAATTCACCCCTCCACTTT. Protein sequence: CASTLGGLNSPLHF. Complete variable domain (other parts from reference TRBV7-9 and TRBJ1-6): DTGVSQNPRHKITKRGQNVTFRCDPISEHNRLYWYRQTLGQGPEFLTYFQNEAQLEKSRLLSDRFSAERPKGSFSTLEIQRTEQGDSAMYLCASTLGGLNSPLHFGNGTRLTVT.

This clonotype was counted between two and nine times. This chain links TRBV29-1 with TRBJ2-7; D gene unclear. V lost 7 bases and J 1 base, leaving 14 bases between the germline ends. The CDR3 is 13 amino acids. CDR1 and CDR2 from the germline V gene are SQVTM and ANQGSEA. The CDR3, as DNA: TGCAGCGCAATGGGTCCTTTATCCTACGAGCAGTACTTC. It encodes CSAMGPLSYEQYF.

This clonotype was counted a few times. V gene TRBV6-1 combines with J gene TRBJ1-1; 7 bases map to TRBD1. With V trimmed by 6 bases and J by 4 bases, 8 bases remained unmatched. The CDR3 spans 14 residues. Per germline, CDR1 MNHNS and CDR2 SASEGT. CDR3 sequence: CASSTGQAVTEAFF. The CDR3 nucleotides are TGTGCCAGCAGCACTGGACAGGCAGTCACTGAAGCTTTCTTT.

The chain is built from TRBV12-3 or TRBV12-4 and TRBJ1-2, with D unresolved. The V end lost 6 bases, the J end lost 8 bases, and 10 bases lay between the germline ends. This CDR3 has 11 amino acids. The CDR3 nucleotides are TGTGCCAGCAGCACAAACGCGGGCTACACCTTC. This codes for CASSTNAGYTF.

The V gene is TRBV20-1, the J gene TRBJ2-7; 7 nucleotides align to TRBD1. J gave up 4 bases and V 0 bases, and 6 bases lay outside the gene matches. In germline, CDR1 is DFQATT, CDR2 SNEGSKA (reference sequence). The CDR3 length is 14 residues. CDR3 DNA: TGCAGTGCTAGAGATCTCCACAGGGGATACGAGCAGTACTTC. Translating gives CSARDLHRGYEQYF.